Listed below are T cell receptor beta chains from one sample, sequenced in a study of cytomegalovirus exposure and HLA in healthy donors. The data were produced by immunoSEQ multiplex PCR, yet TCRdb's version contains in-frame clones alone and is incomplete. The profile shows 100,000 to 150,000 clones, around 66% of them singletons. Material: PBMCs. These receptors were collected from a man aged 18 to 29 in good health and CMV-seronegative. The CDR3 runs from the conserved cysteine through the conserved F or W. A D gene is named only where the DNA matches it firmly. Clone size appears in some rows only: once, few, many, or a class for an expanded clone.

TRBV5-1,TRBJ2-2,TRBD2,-,TGCGCCAGCAGCTTGGGGACTAGCGGTACCGGGGAGCTGTTTTTT,CASSLGTSGTGELFF
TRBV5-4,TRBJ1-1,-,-,TGTGCCAGCAGCAGAACAAAGAACACTGAAGCTTTCTTT,CASSRTKNTEAFF
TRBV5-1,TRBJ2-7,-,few,TGCGCCAGCAGCTTGGCAACAGGACGGGACGAGCAGTACTTC,CASSLATGRDEQYF
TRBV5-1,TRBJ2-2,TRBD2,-,TGCGCCAGCAACCCCCTGACTAGCGCGGCCGGGGAGCTGTTTTTT,CASNPLTSAAGELFF
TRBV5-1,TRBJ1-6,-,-,TGCGCCAGCAGCTTACCAGGGGCGAATTCACCCCTCCACTTT,CASSLPGANSPLHF
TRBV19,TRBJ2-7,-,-,TGTGCCAGTAGCCGGACAGTTTCCTACGAGCAGTACTTC,CASSRTVSYEQYF
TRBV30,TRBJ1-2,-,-,TGTGCCTGGAGTGTATCCCCCTGTGGCTACACCTTC,CAWSVSPCGYTF
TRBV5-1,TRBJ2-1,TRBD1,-,TGCGCCAGCAGCTTGGCCACTCCTGGGACAGCCAGCTCCTACAATGAGCAGTTCTTC,CASSLATPGTASSYNEQFF
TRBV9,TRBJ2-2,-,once,TGTGCCAGCAGCGTAGAACTACTAGGGTACGGGGAGCTGTTTTTT,CASSVELLGYGELFF
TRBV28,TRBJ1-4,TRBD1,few,TGTGCCAGCACTCGCACACAGGGGGCGTCAACTAATGAAAAACTGTTTTTT,CASTRTQGASTNEKLFF
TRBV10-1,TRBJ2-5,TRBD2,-,TGCGCCAGCAGTGAGTCGCCCAGCGGGGGAGAGACCCAGTACTTC,CASSESPSGGETQYF
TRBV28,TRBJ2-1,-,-,TGTGCCAGCAGTATCTCGACAGGTCCCTACAATGAGCAGTTCTTC,CASSISTGPYNEQFF
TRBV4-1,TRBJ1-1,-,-,TGCGCCAGCAGCTCAAGGGGACAGAACACTGAAGCTTTCTTT,CASSSRGQNTEAFF
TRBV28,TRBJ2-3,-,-,TGTGCCAGCAGTTTTAGCCCTAGGGAGAAGACCACAGATACGCAGTATTTT,CASSFSPREKTTDTQYF
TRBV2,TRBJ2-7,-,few,TGTGCCAGCAGGTCGGGCTCCTACGAGCAGTACTTC,CASRSGSYEQYF
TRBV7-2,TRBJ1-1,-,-,TGTGCCAGCAGCCCCCAGAGAGGGCTTAGTGAAGCTTTCTTT,CASSPQRGLSEAFF
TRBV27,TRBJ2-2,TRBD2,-,TGTGCCAGCAGTCCGGGACTAGCGGGAGGGCGAACCGGGGAGCTGTTTTTT,CASSPGLAGGRTGELFF
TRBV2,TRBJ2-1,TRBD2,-,TGTGCCAGTACCCCCCGGACTAGCGGGAGGCCCCAGCAGTTCTTC,CASTPRTSGRPQQFF
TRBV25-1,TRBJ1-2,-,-,TGTGCCAGCAGTAGCAGGGGTTATGGCTACACCTTC,CASSSRGYGYTF
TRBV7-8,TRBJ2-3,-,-,TGTGCCAGCAGCTTTAGCATTAGGGGTAGCACAGATACGCAGTATTTT,CASSFSIRGSTDTQYF
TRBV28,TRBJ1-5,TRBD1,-,TGTGCCAGCAGTCCAACGATGGGACAGGGGGGTCAGCCCCAGCATTTT,CASSPTMGQGGQPQHF
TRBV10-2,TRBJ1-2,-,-,TGCGCCAGCAGCTCAGGGGTTTGGGGCTACACCTTC,CASSSGVWGYTF
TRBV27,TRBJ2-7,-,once,TGTGCCAGCAGTCTAAGGACTAATCTCTTGGGGCGCGAGCAGTACTTC,CASSLRTNLLGREQYF
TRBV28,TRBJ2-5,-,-,TGTGCCAGCAGAGAGACGGGACTCCCATTAGGATGGACCCAGTACTTC,CASRETGLPLGWTQYF
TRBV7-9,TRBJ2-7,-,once,TGTTCCAGCAGTTTAGGACTCTACGAGCAGTACTTC,CSSSLGLYEQYF
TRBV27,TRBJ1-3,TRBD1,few,TGTGCCAGCAGGTCCGGACAGGGGTTGATCGGAAACACCATATATTTT,CASRSGQGLIGNTIYF
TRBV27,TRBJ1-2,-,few,TGTGCCAGCAGCTCGGGGGTCTTCTATGGCTACACCTTC,CASSSGVFYGYTF
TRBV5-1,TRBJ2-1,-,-,TGCGCCAGCAGCCCGGGGTCCCTTTACGATGAGCAGTTCTTC,CASSPGSLYDEQFF
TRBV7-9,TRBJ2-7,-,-,TGTGCCAGCAGCGCCCAGATATACGAGCAGTACTTC,CASSAQIYEQYF
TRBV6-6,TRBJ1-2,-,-,TGTGCCAGCACTCAAAACAGCGGCTACACCTTC,CASTQNSGYTF
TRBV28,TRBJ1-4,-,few,TGTGCCAGCAGTTTCAGGGTAACTAATGAAAAACTGTTTTTT,CASSFRVTNEKLFF
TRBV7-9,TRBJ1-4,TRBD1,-,TGTGCCAGCAGCCCAGACAGGGTTGAAGAAAAACTGTTTTTT,CASSPDRVEEKLFF
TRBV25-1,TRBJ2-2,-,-,TGTGCCAGCAGTAACCCATCAGCGTGGCACACCGGGGAGCTGTTTTTT,CASSNPSAWHTGELFF
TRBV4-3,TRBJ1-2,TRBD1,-,TGCGCCAGCAGCCAAGAAGGGCGACAGGGGGCGGGAGGCTACACCTTC,CASSQEGRQGAGGYTF
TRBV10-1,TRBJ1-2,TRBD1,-,TGCGCCAGCAGTGACCCCGGGACAGGGATTTATGGCTACACCTTC,CASSDPGTGIYGYTF
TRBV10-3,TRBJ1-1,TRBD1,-,TGTGCCGCCACAGGGGCGGGAAACACTGAAGCTTTCTTT,CAATGAGNTEAFF
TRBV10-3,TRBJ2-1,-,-,TGTGCCATCGGGAGTCTAAGCGGCGAGCAGTTCTTC,CAIGSLSGEQFF
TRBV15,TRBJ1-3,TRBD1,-,TGTGCCACCAGCAGAACAGGGGACTCTGGAAACACCATATATTTT,CATSRTGDSGNTIYF
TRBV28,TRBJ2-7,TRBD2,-,TGTGCCAGCAGACGCCCGGGAGGAAGCTCCTACGAGCAGTACTTC,CASRRPGGSSYEQYF
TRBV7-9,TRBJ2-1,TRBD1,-,TGTGCCAGCAGTTGGGGACAGTACAATGAGCAGTTCTTC,CASSWGQYNEQFF
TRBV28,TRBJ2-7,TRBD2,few,TGTGCCAGCATTTCTAGCGGGCCCTCCTACGAGCAGTACTTC,CASISSGPSYEQYF
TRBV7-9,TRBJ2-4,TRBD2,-,TGTGCCAGCAGCTTAGGGACTAGCGGGCCAATAGCCAAAAACATTCAGTACTTC,CASSLGTSGPIAKNIQYF
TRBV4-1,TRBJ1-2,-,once,TGCGCCAGCAGCCAAGATCAGGGGATAATTCTTGGCTACACCTTC,CASSQDQGIILGYTF
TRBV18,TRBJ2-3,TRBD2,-,TGTGCCAGCTCTCTCGGGGGGGCAGATACGCAGTATTTT,CASSLGGADTQYF
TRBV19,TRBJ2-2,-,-,TGTGCCAGTAGTCCTGGAGGAGGTTCCGGGGAGCTGTTTTTT,CASSPGGGSGELFF
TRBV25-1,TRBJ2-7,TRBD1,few,TGTGCCAGCAGTACAGGGGCCGATATCTACGAGCAGTACTTC,CASSTGADIYEQYF
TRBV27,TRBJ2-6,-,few,TGTGCCAGCAGTCTACAGGGTCCCGGGGCCAACGTCCTGACTTTC,CASSLQGPGANVLTF
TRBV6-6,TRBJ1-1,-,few,TGTGCCAGCAGTTACCCCAGGGGACCGGCTTTCTTT,CASSYPRGPAFF
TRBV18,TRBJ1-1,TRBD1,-,TGTGCCAGCTCACCTTCGGGTAGGGGACAGACTGAAGCTTTCTTT,CASSPSGRGQTEAFF